This T cell receptor (beta chain) was captured by sequencing in a study of metastatic and nonmetastatic thyroid tumors. No patient received treatment before thyroid surgery. TCRdb re-processed the PCR reads through MiXCR. The table has about 39,000 clones, 18% seen once. The CDR3 contains 15 residues. The V gene's germline CDR1 is SGHAT and CDR2 FQNNGV. The V end was cut by 1 base, the J end by 4 bases, with 12 bases between. This clone was counted at least ten times. The sample contains more than one DNA sequence encoding this CDR3. Sequenced: tumor tissue. The rearrangement uses TRBV11-2 and TRBJ2-3; D unclear. The clonotype was recovered from a female donor with papillary thyroid cancer or a benign thyroid nodule (not recorded which). Some clones in this sample may be carry-over from other donors' samples. CDR3 bases: TGTGCCAGCAGCTTAGTTGCGACATCAGCAGATACGCAGTATTTT. Encoded protein: CASSLVATSADTQYF.